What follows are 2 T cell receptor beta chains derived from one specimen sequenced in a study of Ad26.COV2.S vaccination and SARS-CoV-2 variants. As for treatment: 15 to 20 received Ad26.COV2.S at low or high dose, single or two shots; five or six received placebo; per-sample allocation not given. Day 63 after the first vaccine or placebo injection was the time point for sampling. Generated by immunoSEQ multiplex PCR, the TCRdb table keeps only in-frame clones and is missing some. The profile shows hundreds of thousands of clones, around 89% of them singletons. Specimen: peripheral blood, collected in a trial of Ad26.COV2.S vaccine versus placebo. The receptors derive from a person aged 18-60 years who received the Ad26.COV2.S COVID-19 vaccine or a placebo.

CDR3 DNA sequence: TGTGCCAGCAGCAAATTCCCCTCCAGGGGGACGGGCTACACCTTC. This gives the protein CASSKFPSRGTGYTF. The gene calls are TRBV21-1 and TRBJ1-2; the table's D call TRBD1 went unverified against the DNA. TRBV21-1 constitutes a pseudogene. The CDR3 totals 15 residues.

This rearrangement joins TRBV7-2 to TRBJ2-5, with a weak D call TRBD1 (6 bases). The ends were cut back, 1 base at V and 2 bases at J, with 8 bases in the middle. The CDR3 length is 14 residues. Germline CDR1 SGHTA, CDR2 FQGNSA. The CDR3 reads CASSLDRVQETQYF. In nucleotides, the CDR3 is TGTGCCAGCAGCTTAGACAGGGTACAAGAGACCCAGTACTTC.